This paragraph reports one TCR beta chain. This clonotype was seen a handful of times. Its antigen is still unknown. Nothing much larger sits one base from this clone, and base qualities are not available. Inclusive of the bounding cysteine and phenylalanine, the CDR3 is 13 residues long. This entry keeps only the CDR3 DNA: 39 bases, framed from base 1. Cut back by 6 bases and 6 bases, the V and J ends lie 14 bases apart. Reading the germline V gene (reference sequence) gives CDR1 LGHDT and CDR2 YNNKEL. This sample was included in a study of CD8 T cells in Susac syndrome (dated by TCRdb to the late 2010s). With regard to the full study: Whether CD8+ T cell activation and differentiation in Susac syndrome was antigen driven was tested using repertoire sequencing. Points the paper makes about the study in general: The study acknowledged that relatively few individuals were included in the TCR sequencing and HLA analysis.

Peripheral blood CD8+ and CD4+ T cells from healthy donors, Susac syndrome patients and multiple sclerosis patients were profiled using high-throughput TCR beta sequencing. The multiple sclerosis controls were treatment-naive patients who had stable or active relapsing-remitting disease and met the revised McDonald criteria. Bulk CD8+ and CD4+ T cells were purified by magnetic negative isolation, while CD8+ TEMRA cells were enriched using FACS. Blood was collected in EDTA tubes and processed within 24 hours, with PBMCs isolated through density gradient centrifugation. PBMCs intended for TCR sequencing were cryopreserved in liquid nitrogen and were subsequently thawed in a 37 degrees C water bath. The sorted or isolated CD4+, CD8+ and CD8+ TEMRA cells reached a purity of at least 90%. RNA was extracted with the RNeasy kit and roughly 0.45 to 1 ug was reverse transcribed using random hexamers. The immunoSEQ multiplex PCR assay, covering 54 Vbeta and 13 Jbeta segments, was used to amplify TCR beta CDR3 regions. Bias from PCR amplification was corrected by using a synthetic template baseline for primer optimization and for computational correction. The original methods were these. Only productive sequences were kept, with reads annotated to V, D and J genes according to IMGT and analyzed in immunoSEQ Analyzer. Clonality was computed as one minus Shannon entropy normalized by log2 of the number of productive unique sequences. Public and private clones were assessed among the 100 most prevalent clones of each patient and control. Clones were defined as Susac-specific if absent from the healthy and MS cohorts, from some 1,000 published viral clones and from other ImmuneACCESS disease sequences. Using fastp trimming at Q25 and MiXCR clonotype assembly, TCRdb reanalyzed the public sequencing data and kept in-frame beta chains. Identical CDR3 proteins give one entry, which carries the most common genes and DNA. It is TCRdb's table, rather than the study itself, that gives the V and J calls and clone size. Within this sample are over 150,000 distinct CDR3 sequences, with around 93% of them counted one time only. The ten most abundant clones make up roughly 0.097% of the sample.

The chain is assembled from TRBV3-1 and TRBJ1-2; TRBD1 is possibly the D segment (6 matching bases). Sequenced: CD4+ T cells from PBMCs. The TCR comes from a human donor with multiple sclerosis. For the CDR3, the sequence is CASSLQGSDGYTF. The DNA sequence is given as TGTGCCAGCAGTCTACAGGGTTCGGATGGCTACACCTTC. Supplemented by the reference TRBV3-1 and TRBJ1-2 proteins around the CDR3, the complete variable domain is DTAVSQTPKYLVTQMGNDKSIKCEQNLGHDTMYWYKQDSKKFLKIMFSYNNKELIINETVPNRFSPKSPDKAHLNLHINSLELGDSAVYFCASSLQGSDGYTFGSGTRLTVV.